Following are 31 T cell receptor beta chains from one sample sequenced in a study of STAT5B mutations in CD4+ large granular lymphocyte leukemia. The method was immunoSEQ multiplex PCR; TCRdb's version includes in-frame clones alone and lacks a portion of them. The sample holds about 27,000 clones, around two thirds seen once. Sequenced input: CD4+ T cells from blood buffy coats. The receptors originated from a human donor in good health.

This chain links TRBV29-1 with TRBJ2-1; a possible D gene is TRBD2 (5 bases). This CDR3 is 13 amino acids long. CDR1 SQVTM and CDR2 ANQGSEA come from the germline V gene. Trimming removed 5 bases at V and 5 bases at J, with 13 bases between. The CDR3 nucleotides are TGCAGCGTTCCCGGGGTCTTCAACAATGAGCAGTTCTTC. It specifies CSVPGVFNNEQFF.

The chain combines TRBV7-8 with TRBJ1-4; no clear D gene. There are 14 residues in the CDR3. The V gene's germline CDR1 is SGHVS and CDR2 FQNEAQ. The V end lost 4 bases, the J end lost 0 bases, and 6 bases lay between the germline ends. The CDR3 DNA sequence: TGTGCCAGCAGCTACATTGCAACTAATGAAAAACTGTTTTTT. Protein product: CASSYIATNEKLFF.

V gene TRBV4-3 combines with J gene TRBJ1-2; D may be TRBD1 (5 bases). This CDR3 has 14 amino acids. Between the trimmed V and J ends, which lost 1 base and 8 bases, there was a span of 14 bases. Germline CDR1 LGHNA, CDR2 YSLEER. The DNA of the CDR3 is TGCGCCAGCAGCCAAGTCCTTGGGGGTAGGGGCTACACCTTC. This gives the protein CASSQVLGGRGYTF.

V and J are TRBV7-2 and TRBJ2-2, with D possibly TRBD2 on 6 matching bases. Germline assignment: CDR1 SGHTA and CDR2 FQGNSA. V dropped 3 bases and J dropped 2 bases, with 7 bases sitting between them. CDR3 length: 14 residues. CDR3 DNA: TGTGCCAGCAGCTTCGGACTAAACACCGGGGAGCTGTTTTTT. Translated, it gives CASSFGLNTGELFF.

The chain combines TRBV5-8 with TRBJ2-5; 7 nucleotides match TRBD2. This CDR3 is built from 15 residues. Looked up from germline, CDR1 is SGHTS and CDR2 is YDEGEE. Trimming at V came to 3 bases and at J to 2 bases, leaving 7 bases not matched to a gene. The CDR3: CASSSGTTDQETQYF. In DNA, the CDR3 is TGTGCCAGCAGCTCCGGGACTACCGATCAAGAGACCCAGTACTTC.

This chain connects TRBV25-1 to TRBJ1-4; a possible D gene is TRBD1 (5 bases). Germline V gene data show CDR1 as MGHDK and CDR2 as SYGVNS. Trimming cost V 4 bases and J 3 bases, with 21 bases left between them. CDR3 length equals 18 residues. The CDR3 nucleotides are TGTGCCAGCAGTGGGGGTTTTAATTTGGACACCTCTAATGAAAAACTGTTTTTT. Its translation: CASSGGFNLDTSNEKLFF.

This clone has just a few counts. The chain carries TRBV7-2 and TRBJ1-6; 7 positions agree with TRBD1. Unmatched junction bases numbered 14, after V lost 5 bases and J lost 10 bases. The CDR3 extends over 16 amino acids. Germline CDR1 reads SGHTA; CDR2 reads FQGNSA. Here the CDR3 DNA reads TGTGCCAGCAGCATCCGGCAGGGGGTCATTGGATCACCCCTCCACTTT. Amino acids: CASSIRQGVIGSPLHF.

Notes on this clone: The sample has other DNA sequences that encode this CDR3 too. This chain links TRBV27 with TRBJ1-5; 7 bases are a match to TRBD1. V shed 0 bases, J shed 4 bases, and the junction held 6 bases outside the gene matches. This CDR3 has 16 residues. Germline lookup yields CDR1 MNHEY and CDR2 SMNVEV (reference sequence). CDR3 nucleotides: TGTGCCAGCAGTTTATCAGGGGGCTCAGTTAATCAGCCCCAGCATTTT. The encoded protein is CASSLSGGSVNQPQHF.

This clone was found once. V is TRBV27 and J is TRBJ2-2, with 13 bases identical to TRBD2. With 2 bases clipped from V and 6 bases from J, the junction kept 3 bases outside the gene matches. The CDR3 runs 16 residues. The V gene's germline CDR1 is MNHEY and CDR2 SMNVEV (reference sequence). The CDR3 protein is CASSLLTSGRAGELFF. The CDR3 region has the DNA TGTGCCAGCAGTTTACTCACTAGCGGGAGGGCCGGGGAGCTGTTTTTT.

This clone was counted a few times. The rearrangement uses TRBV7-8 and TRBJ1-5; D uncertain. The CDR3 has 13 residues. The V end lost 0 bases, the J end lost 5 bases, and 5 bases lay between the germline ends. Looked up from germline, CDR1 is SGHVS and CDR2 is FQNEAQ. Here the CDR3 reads CASSLAGDQPQHF. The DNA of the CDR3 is TGTGCCAGCAGCTTAGCCGGGGATCAGCCCCAGCATTTT.

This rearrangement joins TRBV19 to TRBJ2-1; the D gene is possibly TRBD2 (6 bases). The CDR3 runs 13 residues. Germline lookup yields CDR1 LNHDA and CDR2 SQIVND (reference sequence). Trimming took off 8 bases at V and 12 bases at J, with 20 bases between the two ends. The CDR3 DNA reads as TGTGCCAGTGGGGGGTTGCTTGTTCTGGGGCAGTTCTTC. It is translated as CASGGLLVLGQFF. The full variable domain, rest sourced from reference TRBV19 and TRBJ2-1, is DGGITQSPKYLFRKEGQNVTLSCEQNLNHDAMYWYRQDPGQGLRLIYYSQIVNDFQKGDIAEGYSVSREKKESFPLTVTSAQKNPTAFYLCASGGLLVLGQFFGPGTRLTVL.

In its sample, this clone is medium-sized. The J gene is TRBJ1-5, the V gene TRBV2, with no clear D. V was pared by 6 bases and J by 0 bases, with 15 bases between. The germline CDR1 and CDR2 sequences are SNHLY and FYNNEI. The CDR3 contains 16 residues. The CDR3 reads CASSVGEDYSNQPQHF. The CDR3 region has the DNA TGTGCCAGCAGCGTAGGTGAAGATTATAGCAATCAGCCCCAGCATTTT.

The chain's CDR3 is CASSLQGRAETQYF. The CDR3 DNA follows: TGTGCCAGCAGCCTCCAAGGCAGGGCGGAGACCCAGTACTTC. V is TRBV5-4 and J is TRBJ2-5, with D maybe TRBD1 (5 bases). The CDR3 has 14 amino acids. V lost 4 bases, J lost 5 bases, and 15 bases lay in between. Per the germline V gene, CDR1 is SGHNT and CDR2 is YYREEE (reference sequence).

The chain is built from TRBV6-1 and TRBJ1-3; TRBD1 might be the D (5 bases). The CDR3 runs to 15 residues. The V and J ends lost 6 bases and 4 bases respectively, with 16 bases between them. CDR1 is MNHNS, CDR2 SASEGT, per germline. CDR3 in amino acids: CASSDEGVFGNTIYF. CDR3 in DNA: TGTGCCAGCAGCGACGAAGGGGTTTTCGGAAACACCATATATTTT.

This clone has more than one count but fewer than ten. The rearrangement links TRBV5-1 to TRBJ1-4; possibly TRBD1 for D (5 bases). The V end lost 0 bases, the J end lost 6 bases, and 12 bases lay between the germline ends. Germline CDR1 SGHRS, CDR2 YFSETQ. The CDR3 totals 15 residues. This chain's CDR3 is CASSLAYRRDEKLFF. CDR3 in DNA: TGCGCCAGCAGCTTGGCCTACAGGCGGGATGAAAAACTGTTTTTT.

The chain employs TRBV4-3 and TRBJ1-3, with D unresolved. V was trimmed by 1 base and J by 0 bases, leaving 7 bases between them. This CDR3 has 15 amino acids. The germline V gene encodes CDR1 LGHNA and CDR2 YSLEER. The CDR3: CASSQGAVSGNTIYF. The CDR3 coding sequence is TGCGCCAGCAGCCAAGGGGCGGTCTCTGGAAACACCATATATTTT.

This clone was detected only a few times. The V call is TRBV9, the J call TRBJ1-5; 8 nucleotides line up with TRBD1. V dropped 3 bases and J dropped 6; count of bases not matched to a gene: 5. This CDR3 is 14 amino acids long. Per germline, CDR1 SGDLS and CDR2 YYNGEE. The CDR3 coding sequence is TGTGCCAGCAGCGCTGACAGGGGTGGTCAGCCCCAGCATTTT. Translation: CASSADRGGQPQHF.

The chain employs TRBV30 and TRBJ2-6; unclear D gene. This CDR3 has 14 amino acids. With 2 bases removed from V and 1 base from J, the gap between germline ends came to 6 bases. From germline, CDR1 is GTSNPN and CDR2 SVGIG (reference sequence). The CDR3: CAWSFESGANVLTF. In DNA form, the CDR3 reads TGTGCCTGGAGTTTTGAATCTGGGGCCAACGTCCTGACTTTC.

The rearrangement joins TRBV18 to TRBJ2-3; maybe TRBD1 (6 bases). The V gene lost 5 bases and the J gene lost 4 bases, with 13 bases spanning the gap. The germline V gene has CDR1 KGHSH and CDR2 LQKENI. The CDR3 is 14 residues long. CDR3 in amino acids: CASSSRTGPDTQYF. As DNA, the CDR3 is TGTGCCAGCTCATCCCGTACAGGGCCAGATACGCAGTATTTT.

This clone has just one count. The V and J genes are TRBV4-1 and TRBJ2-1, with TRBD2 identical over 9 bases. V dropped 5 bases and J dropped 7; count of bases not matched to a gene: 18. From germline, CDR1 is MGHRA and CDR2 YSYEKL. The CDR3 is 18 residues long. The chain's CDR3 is CASSLGFVSGGTRNEQFF. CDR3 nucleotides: TGCGCCAGCAGCTTAGGTTTCGTAAGCGGGGGGACGCGGAATGAGCAGTTCTTC.

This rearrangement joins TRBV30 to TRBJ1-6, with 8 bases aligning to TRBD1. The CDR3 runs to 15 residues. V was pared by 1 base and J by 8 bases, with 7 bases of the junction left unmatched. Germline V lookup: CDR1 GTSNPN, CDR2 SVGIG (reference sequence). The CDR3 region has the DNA TGTGCCTGGAGTGCCCGCAGGGGGCGCGATTCACCCCTCCACTTT. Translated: CAWSARRGRDSPLHF.

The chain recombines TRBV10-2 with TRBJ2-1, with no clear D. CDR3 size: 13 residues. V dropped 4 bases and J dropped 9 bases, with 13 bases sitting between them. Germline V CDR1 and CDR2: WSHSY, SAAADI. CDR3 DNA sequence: TGCGCCAGCAGTGGGAGACAACACTTTGAGCAGTTCTTC. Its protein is CASSGRQHFEQFF.

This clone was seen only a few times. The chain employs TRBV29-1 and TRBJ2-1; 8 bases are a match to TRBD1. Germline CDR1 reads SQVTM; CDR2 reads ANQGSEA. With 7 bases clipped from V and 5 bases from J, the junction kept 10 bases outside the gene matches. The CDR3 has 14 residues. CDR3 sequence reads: CSARDRGFDNEQFF. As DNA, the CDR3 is TGCAGCGCGAGAGACAGGGGCTTCGACAATGAGCAGTTCTTC.

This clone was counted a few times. Here the CDR3 reads CASSPGQDAYEQYF. Here the CDR3 DNA reads TGCGCCAGCAGCCCTGGACAGGATGCCTACGAGCAGTACTTC. This chain connects TRBV5-1 to TRBJ2-7; 7 bases are shared with TRBD1. This CDR3 has 14 residues. CDR1 and CDR2 (germline): SGHRS, YFSETQ. J gave up 2 bases and V 4 bases, and 6 bases lay outside the gene matches.

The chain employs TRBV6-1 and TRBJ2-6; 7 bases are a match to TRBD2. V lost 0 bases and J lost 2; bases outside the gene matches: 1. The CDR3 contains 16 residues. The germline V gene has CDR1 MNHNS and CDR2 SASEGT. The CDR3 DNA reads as TGTGCCAGCAGTGAAGCGGGAGGGCCTGGGGCCAACGTCCTGACTTTC. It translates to CASSEAGGPGANVLTF.

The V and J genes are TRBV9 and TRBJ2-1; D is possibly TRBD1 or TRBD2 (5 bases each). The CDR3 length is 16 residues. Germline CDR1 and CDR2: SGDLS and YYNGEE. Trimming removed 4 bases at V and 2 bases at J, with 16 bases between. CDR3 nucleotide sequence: TGTGCCAGCAGCCCCCTTCCGGTGGGGGCCTACAATGAGCAGTTCTTC. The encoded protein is CASSPLPVGAYNEQFF.

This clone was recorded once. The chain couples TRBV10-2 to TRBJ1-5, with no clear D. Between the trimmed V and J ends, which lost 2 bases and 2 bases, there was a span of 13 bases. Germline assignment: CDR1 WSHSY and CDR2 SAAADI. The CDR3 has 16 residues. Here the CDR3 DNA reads TGCGCCAGCAGTGAGATTCAACTACCTGGCAATCAGCCCCAGCATTTT. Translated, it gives CASSEIQLPGNQPQHF.

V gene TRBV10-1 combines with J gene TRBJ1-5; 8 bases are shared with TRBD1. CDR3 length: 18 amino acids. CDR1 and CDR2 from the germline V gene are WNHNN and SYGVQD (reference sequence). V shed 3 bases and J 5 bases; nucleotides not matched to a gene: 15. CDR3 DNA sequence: TGCGCCAGCAGTGATGATGCAGGGGGCGGGTTGTATGATCAGCCCCAGCATTTT. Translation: CASSDDAGGGLYDQPQHF.

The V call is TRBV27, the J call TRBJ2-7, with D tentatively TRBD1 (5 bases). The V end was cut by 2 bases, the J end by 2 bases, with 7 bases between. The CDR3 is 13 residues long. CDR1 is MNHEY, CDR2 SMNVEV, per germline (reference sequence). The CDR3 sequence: CASSLQGTYEQYF. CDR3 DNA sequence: TGTGCCAGCAGTTTACAGGGAACCTACGAGCAGTACTTC.

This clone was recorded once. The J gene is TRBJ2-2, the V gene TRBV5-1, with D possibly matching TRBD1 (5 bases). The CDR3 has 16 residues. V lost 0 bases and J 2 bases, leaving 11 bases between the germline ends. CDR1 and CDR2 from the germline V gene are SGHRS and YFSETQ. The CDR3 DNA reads TGCGCCAGCAGCTTGGATGTGGGGCCAAACACCGGGGAGCTGTTTTTT. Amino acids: CASSLDVGPNTGELFF.

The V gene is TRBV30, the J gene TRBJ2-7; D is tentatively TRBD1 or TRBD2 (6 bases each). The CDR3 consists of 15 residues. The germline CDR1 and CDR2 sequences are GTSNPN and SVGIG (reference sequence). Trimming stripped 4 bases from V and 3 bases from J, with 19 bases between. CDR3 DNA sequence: TGTGCCTGGAAACGAACCGGGGGCACCCGCTACGAGCAGTACTTC. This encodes CAWKRTGGTRYEQYF.